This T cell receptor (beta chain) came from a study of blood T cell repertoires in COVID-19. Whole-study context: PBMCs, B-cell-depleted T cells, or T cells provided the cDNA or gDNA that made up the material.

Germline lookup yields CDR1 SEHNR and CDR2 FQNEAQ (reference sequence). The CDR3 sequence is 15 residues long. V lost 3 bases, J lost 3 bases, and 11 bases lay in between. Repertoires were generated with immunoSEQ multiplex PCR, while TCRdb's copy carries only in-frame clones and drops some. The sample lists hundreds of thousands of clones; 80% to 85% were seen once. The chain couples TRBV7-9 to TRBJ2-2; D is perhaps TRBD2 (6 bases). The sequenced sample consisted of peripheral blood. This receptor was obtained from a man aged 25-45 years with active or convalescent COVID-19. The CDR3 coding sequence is TGTGCCAGCAGCTTTTTGGGACTTGACACCGGGGAGCTGTTTTTT. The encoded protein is CASSFLGLDTGELFF.